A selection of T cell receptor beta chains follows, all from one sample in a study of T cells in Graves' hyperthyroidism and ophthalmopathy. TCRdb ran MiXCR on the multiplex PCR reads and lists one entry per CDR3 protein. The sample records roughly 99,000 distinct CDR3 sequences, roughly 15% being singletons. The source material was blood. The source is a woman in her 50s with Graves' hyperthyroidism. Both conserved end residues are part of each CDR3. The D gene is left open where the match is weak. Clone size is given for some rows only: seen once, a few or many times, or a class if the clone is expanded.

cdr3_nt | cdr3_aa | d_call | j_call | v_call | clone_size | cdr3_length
TGTGCCAGCAGTTTCCAGATCCCTAGCACAGATACGCAGTATTTT | CASSFQIPSTDTQYF | NA | TRBJ2-3 | TRBV28 | many | 15
TGTGCCAGCAGTTACTCGGTATTAGCGGGAGAGACCCAGTACTTC | CASSYSVLAGETQYF | TRBD2 | TRBJ2-5 | TRBV6-2/TRBV6-3 | many | 15
TGCGCCAGCAGGGAGGGTTACACTGAAGCTTTCTTT | CASREGYTEAFF | NA | TRBJ1-1 | TRBV5-1 | few | 12
TGTGCCAGCAGCTTAGGGGGAGGGATAGATACGCAGTATTTT | CASSLGGGIDTQYF | TRBD2 | TRBJ2-3 | TRBV7-3 | many | 14
TGTGCCAGCAGGGCTCTTACCTCCTACAATGAGCAGTTCTTC | CASRALTSYNEQFF | NA | TRBJ2-1 | TRBV2 | NA | 14
TGCAGTGCTAGAACCCGGGACACGGTGAACACTGAAGCTTTCTTT | CSARTRDTVNTEAFF | NA | TRBJ1-1 | TRBV20-1 | many | 15
TGTGCCAGCAGTGGATTCTTAGGGGGGAACACCGGGGAGCTGTTTTTT | CASSGFLGGNTGELFF | NA | TRBJ2-2 | TRBV6-1 | NA | 16
TGTGCCAGCAGCCAAGACCCCGCGGTGCCGAACTATGGCTACACCTTC | CASSQDPAVPNYGYTF | NA | TRBJ1-2 | TRBV3-1 | many | 16
TGTGCCATCAGCAGGGGCAACACTGAAGCTTTCTTT | CAISRGNTEAFF | NA | TRBJ1-1 | TRBV10-3 | many | 12
TGTGCCAGCAGCTTAGATCTCAGGGGGGCAGATACGCAGTATTTT | CASSLDLRGADTQYF | NA | TRBJ2-3 | TRBV11-2 | many | 15
TGCGCCAGCAGCTTGGGAGGGGCAAGGGAAGAGACCCAGTACTTC | CASSLGGAREETQYF | NA | TRBJ2-5 | TRBV5-1 | many | 15
TGTGCCAGTAGTAGGAGCTCCCTGGGGGGCACTGAAGCTTTCTTT | CASSRSSLGGTEAFF | NA | TRBJ1-1 | TRBV19 | few | 15
TGTGCCAGCAGCCCCGGACCTCAGAACAATGAGCAGTTCTTC | CASSPGPQNNEQFF | NA | TRBJ2-1 | TRBV6-1 | many | 14
TGTGCCAGCAGTTACTCAAATGAGGATACGAACACTGAAGCTTTCTTT | CASSYSNEDTNTEAFF | NA | TRBJ1-1 | TRBV6-6 | many | 16
TGCGCCAGCACCTTTGTGGCAGGTAGCTATGGCTACACCTTC | CASTFVAGSYGYTF | NA | TRBJ1-2 | TRBV5-1 | many | 14
TGTGCCAGCAGCGGGGGACTAGCGGGCCCCCAAGAGACCCAGTACTTC | CASSGGLAGPQETQYF | TRBD2 | TRBJ2-5 | TRBV5-4 | many | 16
TGTGCCAGCAGTCAAGCGGGAGGAGGGCATGAAAAACTGTTTTTT | CASSQAGGGHEKLFF | NA | TRBJ1-4 | TRBV6-1 | many | 15
TGTGCCAGCAGTTTTGAGACAGGGGGTAATCAGCCCCAGCATTTT | CASSFETGGNQPQHF | TRBD1 | TRBJ1-5 | TRBV28 | many | 15
TGTGCCAGCAGTTTAGTGGGGGAAACCTACGAGCAGTACTTC | CASSLVGETYEQYF | NA | TRBJ2-7 | TRBV12-3/TRBV12-4 | many | 14
TGCGCCAGCAGCTTGGACAGGGGGCCCCAGCATTTT | CASSLDRGPQHF | TRBD1 | TRBJ1-5 | TRBV5-1 | many | 12
TGTGCCAGCAGCCAAGGCTTGCCCGGGGGCTACACCTTC | CASSQGLPGGYTF | NA | TRBJ1-2 | TRBV3-1 | many | 13
TGTGCCAGCAGCCTGGACTCGAACACCGGGGAGCTGTTTTTT | CASSLDSNTGELFF | NA | TRBJ2-2 | TRBV7-8 | many | 14
TGCAGTGCTAGGGGGGGCCCATTAAACGATGAGCAGTTCTTC | CSARGGPLNDEQFF | NA | TRBJ2-1 | TRBV20-1 | many | 14
TGCAGCGCCAATCTCCGTGGGCACCCTAATGAAAAACTGTTTTTT | CSANLRGHPNEKLFF | NA | TRBJ1-4 | TRBV29-1 | NA | 15
TGTGCCAGCTCACCCGAAGGACTAGCACAAAGCTCCTACGAGCAGTACTTC | CASSPEGLAQSSYEQYF | TRBD2 | TRBJ2-7 | TRBV18 | NA | 17
TGCAGTGCCCTAGGGGGTAGCGGCGCTTTCCAAGAGACCCAGTACTTC | CSALGGSGAFQETQYF | NA | TRBJ2-5 | TRBV20-1 | many | 16
TGCAGCGTAGGGGTCAGCACAGATACGCAGTATTTT | CSVGVSTDTQYF | NA | TRBJ2-3 | TRBV29-1 | many | 12
TGTGCCAGCAGTTTAAGGGCAGGGGTTGAAAAACTGTTTTTT | CASSLRAGVEKLFF | NA | TRBJ1-4 | TRBV12-3/TRBV12-4 | many | 14
TGCAGCGTTGATCTAACGGTGTCGAGTGAAGCTTTCTTT | CSVDLTVSSEAFF | NA | TRBJ1-1 | TRBV29-1 | many | 13
TGTGCCAGCAGCCCCTCGACAGGGGAATATGGCTACACCTTC | CASSPSTGEYGYTF | TRBD1 | TRBJ1-2 | TRBV7-8 | many | 14
TGTGCCAGCAGCCCCAGTCTAGCGGGAGGATGGGAGACCCAGTACTTC | CASSPSLAGGWETQYF | TRBD2 | TRBJ2-5 | TRBV7-9 | few | 16
TGTGCCAGCAGTGAAGCGCTTGGGAATTCACCCCTCCACTTT | CASSEALGNSPLHF | NA | TRBJ1-6 | TRBV6-1 | many | 14
TGTGCCAGCAGCTACTTCGGAGAGCAGTACTTC | CASSYFGEQYF | NA | TRBJ2-7 | TRBV7-9 | many | 11
TGCAGTGCTCCCGGGACGGCTCCTAGCACAGATACGCAGTATTTT | CSAPGTAPSTDTQYF | NA | TRBJ2-3 | TRBV20-1 | NA | 15
TGTGCCTGGAGCACTAGCGGGGGAGGAGAGACCCAGTACTTC | CAWSTSGGGETQYF | TRBD2 | TRBJ2-5 | TRBV30 | many | 14
TGCAGTGCTGAAGCAAGGGGGGAGAACACTGAAGCTTTCTTT | CSAEARGENTEAFF | NA | TRBJ1-1 | TRBV20-1 | many | 14
TGTGCCAGTAGTAGCGGGAGTCCCACAGATACGCAGTATTTT | CASSSGSPTDTQYF | TRBD2 | TRBJ2-3 | TRBV19 | NA | 14
TGTGCCAGCAGCCAGGGAAAAAGCGGGAGCGGGTACGAGCAGTACTTC | CASSQGKSGSGYEQYF | TRBD2 | TRBJ2-7 | TRBV7-9 | many | 16
TGTGCCAGCAGTTCCACGGGACAGGGATCCCCCCTCCACTTT | CASSSTGQGSPLHF | TRBD1 | TRBJ1-6 | TRBV12-3/TRBV12-4 | many | 14
TGTGCCAGCTCACCTTCCAGGGAAACTGAAGCTTTCTTT | CASSPSRETEAFF | NA | TRBJ1-1 | TRBV18 | many | 13
TGTGCCAGCAGTTTCCCGGGCAGGGATCATGGCTACACCTTC | CASSFPGRDHGYTF | NA | TRBJ1-2 | TRBV28 | many | 14
TGTGCCAGCGGCGGCCTTGGGACAGGGTCGGGTCCGGCCTACGAGCAGTACTTC | CASGGLGTGSGPAYEQYF | TRBD1 | TRBJ2-7 | TRBV28 | many | 18
TGTGCCAGCAGCCAAGATGACAGGGGGCTTCGGTATTTT | CASSQDDRGLRYF | TRBD1 | TRBJ2-3 | TRBV4-2 | many | 13
TGTGCCAGCAGTTGGACAGGGACTAGCAATCAGCCCCAGCATTTT | CASSWTGTSNQPQHF | TRBD1 | TRBJ1-5 | TRBV28 | many | 15
TGTGCCAGCAGTTACTCGGGTCGGAATAATTCACCCCTCCACTTT | CASSYSGRNNSPLHF | NA | TRBJ1-6 | TRBV6-5 | many | 15